This TCR beta chain was recorded in a study of blood T cells in healthy people across ages. Study-level results: For the donors, CMV status was unknown and possibly confounded expanded clonotype changes.

Combining a sample-barcoded 5' primer with a J-beta primer mix, a second PCR ran for about 7 to 11 cycles. TCRdb reprocessed the 5' RACE reads via MiXCR and lists one record per CDR3 protein. The table records about 640,000 distinct CDR3 sequences, approximately 30% of them present only once. The CDR3 runs to 16 residues. Germline assignment: CDR1 MNHEY and CDR2 SMNVEV (reference sequence). In regard to this clonotype: Its target is unknown. The junction shows a germline mismatch at one end, possibly a read error.

This clonotype originated in a woman aged 80 or over in good health. What was sequenced was blood. V and J are TRBV27 and TRBJ1-2; perhaps TRBD1 as D (5 bases). The CDR3 nucleotides are TGTGCCTGCAGTTTATCTCGGAGGGGCCCTAACTATGGCTACACCTTC. Translated: CACSLSRRGPNYGYTF.